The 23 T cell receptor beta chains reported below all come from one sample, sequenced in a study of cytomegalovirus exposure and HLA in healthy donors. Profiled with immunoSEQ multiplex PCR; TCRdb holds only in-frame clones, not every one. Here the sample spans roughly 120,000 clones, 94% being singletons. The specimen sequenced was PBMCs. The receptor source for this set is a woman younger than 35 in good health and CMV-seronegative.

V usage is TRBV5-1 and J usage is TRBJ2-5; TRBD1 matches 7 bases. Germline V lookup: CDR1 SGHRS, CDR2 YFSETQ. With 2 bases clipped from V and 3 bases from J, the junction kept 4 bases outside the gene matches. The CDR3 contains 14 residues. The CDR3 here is CASSFRDREETQYF. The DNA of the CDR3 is TGCGCCAGCAGCTTCCGGGACAGAGAAGAGACCCAGTACTTC.

Here the CDR3 reads CASSEDFAGNQPQHF. In DNA, the CDR3 is TGTGCCAGCAGTGAGGACTTCGCAGGCAATCAGCCCCAGCATTTT. V is TRBV2 and J is TRBJ1-5; D not resolved. Between the trimmed V and J ends, which lost 3 bases and 2 bases, there was a span of 11 bases. Germline V lookup: CDR1 SNHLY, CDR2 FYNNEI. The CDR3 length is 15 residues.

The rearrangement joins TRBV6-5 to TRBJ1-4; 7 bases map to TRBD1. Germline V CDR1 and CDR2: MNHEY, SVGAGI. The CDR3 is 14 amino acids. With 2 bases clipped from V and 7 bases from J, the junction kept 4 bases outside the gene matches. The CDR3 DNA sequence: TGTGCCAGCAGTTACGCGACAGGGCGTGAAAAACTGTTTTTT. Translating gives CASSYATGREKLFF.

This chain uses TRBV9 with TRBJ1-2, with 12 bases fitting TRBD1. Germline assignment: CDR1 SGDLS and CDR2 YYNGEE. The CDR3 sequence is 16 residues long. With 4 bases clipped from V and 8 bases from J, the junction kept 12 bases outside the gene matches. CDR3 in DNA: TGTGCCAGCAGCTCACACCGGGACAGGGGGCTGGAGGGCTACACCTTC. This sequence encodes CASSSHRDRGLEGYTF.

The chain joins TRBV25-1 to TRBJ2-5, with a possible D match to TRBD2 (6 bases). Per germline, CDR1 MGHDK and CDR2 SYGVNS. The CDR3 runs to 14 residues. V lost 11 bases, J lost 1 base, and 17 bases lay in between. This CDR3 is CASGGEGSQETQYF. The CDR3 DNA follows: TGTGCCTCTGGCGGGGAAGGATCCCAAGAGACCCAGTACTTC. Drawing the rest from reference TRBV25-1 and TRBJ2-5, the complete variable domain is EADIYQTPRYLVIGTGKKITLECSQTMGHDKMYWYQQDPGMELHLIHYSYGVNSTEKGDLSSESTVSRIRTEHFPLTLESARPSHTSQYLCASGGEGSQETQYFGPGTRLLVL.

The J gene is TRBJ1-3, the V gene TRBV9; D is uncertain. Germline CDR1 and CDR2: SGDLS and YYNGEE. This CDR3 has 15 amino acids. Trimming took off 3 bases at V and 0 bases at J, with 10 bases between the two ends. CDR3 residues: CASSEGRFSGNTIYF. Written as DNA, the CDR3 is TGTGCCAGCAGCGAAGGCAGGTTCTCTGGAAACACCATATATTTT.

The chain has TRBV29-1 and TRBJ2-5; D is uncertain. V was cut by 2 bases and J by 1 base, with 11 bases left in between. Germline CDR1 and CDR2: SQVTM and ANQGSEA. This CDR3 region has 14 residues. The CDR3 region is CSVESFAVQETQYF. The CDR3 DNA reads TGCAGCGTTGAAAGTTTTGCAGTCCAAGAGACCCAGTACTTC.

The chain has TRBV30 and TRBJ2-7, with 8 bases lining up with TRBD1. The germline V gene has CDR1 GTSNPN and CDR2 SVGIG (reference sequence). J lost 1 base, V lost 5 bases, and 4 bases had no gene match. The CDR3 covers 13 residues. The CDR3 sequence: CAWGTGSSYEQYF. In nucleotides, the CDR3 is TGTGCCTGGGGGACAGGTTCATCCTACGAGCAGTACTTC.

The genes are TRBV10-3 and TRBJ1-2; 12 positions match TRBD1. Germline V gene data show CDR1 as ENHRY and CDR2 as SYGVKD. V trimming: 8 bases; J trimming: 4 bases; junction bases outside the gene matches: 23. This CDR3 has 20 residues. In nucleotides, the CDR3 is TGTGCCATCCTTCCCCGGCGGGCCGGGACAGGGGGCTTGGGGTCCTATGGCTACACCTTC. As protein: CAILPRRAGTGGLGSYGYTF.

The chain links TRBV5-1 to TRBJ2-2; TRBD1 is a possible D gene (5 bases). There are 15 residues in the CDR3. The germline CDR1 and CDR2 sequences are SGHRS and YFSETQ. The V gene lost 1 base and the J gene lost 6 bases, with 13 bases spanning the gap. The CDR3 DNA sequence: TGCGCCAGCAGCTTGTTACCAGGGAAGGCCGGGGAGCTGTTTTTT. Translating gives CASSLLPGKAGELFF. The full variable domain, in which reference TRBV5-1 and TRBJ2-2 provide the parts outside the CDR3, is KAGVTQTPRYLIKTRGQQVTLSCSPISGHRSVSWYQQTPGQGLQFLFEYFSETQRNKGNFPGRFSGRQFSNSRSEMNVSTLELGDSALYLCASSLLPGKAGELFFGEGSRLTVL.

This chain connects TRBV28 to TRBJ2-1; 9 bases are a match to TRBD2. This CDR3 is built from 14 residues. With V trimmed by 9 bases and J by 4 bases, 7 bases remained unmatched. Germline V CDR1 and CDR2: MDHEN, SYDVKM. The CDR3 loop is CASNSGSRYNEQFF. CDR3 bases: TGTGCCAGTAATAGCGGGAGCCGTTACAATGAGCAGTTCTTC.

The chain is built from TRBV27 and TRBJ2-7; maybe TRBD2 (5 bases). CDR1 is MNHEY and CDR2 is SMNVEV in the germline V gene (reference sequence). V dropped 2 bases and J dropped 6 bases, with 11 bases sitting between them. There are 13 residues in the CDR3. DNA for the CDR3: TGTGCCAGCAGTTTAACCCGGGATATCGAGCAGTACTTC. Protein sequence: CASSLTRDIEQYF.

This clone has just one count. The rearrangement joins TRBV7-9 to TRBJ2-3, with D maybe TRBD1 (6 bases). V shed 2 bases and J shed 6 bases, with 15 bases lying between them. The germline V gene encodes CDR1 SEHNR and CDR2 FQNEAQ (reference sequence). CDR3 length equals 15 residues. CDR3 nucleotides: TGTGCCAGCAGCTTATTTAAGGCAGGGGATGATACGCAGTATTTT. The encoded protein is CASSLFKAGDDTQYF.

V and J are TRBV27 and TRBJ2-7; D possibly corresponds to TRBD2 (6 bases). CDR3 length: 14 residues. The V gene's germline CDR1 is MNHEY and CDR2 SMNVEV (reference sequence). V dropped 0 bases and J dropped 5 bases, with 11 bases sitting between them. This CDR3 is CASSLSGRIDEQYF. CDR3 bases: TGTGCCAGCAGTTTATCGGGGAGGATCGACGAGCAGTACTTC.

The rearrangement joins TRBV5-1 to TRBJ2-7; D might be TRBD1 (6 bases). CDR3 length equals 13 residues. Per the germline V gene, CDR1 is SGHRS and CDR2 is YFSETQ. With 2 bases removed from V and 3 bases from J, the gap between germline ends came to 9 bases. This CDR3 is CASSFLDSYEQYF. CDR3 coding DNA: TGCGCCAGCAGCTTCCTGGACAGCTACGAGCAGTACTTC.

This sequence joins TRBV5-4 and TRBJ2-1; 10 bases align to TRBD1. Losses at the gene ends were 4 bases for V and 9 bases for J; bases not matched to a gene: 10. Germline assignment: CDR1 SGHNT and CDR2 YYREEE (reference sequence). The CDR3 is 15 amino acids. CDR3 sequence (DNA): TGTGCCAGCAGCCGGTTAGGGACAGGGGTGGGTGAGCAGTTCTTC. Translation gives CASSRLGTGVGEQFF.

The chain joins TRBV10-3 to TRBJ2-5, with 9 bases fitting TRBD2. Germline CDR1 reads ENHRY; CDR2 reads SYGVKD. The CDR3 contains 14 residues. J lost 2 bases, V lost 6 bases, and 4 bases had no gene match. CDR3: CAISPLAGQETQYF. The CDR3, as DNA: TGTGCCATCAGCCCGCTAGCGGGGCAAGAGACCCAGTACTTC.

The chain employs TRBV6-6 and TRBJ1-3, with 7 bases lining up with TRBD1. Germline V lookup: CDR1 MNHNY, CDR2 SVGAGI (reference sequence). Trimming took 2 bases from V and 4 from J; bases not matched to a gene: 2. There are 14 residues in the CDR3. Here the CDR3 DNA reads TGTGCCAGCAGTTACGGGACAGACGGAAACACCATATATTTT. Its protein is CASSYGTDGNTIYF.

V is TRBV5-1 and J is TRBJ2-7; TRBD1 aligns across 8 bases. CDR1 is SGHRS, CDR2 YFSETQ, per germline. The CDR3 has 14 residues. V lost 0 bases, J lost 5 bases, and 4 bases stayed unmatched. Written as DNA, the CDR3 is TGCGCCAGCAGCTTGGGGGACAGGTATCACGAGCAGTACTTC. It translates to CASSLGDRYHEQYF.

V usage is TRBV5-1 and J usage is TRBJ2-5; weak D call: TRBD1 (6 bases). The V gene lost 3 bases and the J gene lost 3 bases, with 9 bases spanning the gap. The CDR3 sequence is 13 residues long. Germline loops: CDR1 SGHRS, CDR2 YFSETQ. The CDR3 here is CASSSGQKETQYF. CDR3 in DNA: TGCGCCAGCAGCTCCGGACAGAAAGAGACCCAGTACTTC. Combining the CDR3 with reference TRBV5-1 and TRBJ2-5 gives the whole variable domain KAGVTQTPRYLIKTRGQQVTLSCSPISGHRSVSWYQQTPGQGLQFLFEYFSETQRNKGNFPGRFSGRQFSNSRSEMNVSTLELGDSALYLCASSSGQKETQYFGPGTRLLVL.

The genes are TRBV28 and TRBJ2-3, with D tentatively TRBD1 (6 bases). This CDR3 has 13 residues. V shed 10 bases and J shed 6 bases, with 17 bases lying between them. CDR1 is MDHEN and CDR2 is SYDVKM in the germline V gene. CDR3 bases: TGTGCCACCGAACAGGGTGGGTGGGATACGCAGTATTTT. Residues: CATEQGGWDTQYF.

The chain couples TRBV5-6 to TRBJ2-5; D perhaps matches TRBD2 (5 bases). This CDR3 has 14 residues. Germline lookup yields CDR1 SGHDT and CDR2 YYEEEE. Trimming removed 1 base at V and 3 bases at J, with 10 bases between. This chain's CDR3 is CASSLREREETQYF. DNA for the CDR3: TGTGCCAGCAGCTTGCGAGAGAGGGAAGAGACCCAGTACTTC. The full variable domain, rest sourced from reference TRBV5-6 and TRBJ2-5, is DAGVTQSPTHLIKTRGQQVTLRCSPKSGHDTVSWYQQALGQGPQFIFQYYEEEERQRGNFPDRFSGHQFPNYSSELNVNALLLGDSALYLCASSLREREETQYFGPGTRLLVL.

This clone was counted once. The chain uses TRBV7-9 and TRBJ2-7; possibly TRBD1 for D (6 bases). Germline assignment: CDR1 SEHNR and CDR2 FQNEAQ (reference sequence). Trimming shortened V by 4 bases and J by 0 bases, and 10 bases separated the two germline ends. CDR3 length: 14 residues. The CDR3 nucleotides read TGTGCCAGCAGCTCGCCAGGGGCCTCCTACGAGCAGTACTTC. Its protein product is CASSSPGASYEQYF.